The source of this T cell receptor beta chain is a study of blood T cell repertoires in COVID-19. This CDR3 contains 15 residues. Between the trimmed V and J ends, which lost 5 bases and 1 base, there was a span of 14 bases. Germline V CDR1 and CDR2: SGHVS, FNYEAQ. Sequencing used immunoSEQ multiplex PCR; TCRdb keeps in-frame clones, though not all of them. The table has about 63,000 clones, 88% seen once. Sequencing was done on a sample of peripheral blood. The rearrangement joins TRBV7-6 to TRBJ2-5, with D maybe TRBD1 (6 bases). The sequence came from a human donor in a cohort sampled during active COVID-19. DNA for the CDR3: TGTGCCAGCAGCCCGACTGCAGGGGCCCAAGAGACCCAGTACTTC. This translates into CASSPTAGAQETQYF.